Listed here are 4 T cell receptor beta chains from one sample, sequenced in a study of beta chain features in type 1 diabetes. Sequenced material consisted of expressed TCRB transcripts (all of the isolated RNA was reverse transcribed). Sequencing used immunoSEQ multiplex PCR; TCRdb keeps in-frame clones, though not all of them. Counted here are 620,000 or so clones, roughly 16% occurring once; the ten biggest clones make up about 0.086%. The source material was naive CD4+ T cells from blood. The receptors derive from a man aged 18 to 29 in good health.

This clone came up a few times. Other DNA sequences in this sample translate to the same CDR3. The V gene is TRBV5-1, the J gene TRBJ1-1, with a possible D match to TRBD1 (6 bases). Germline values: CDR1 SGHRS, CDR2 YFSETQ. V shed 2 bases and J shed 1 base, with 9 bases lying between them. The CDR3 is 14 amino acids. The CDR3 is CASSFGGPNTEAFF. As DNA, the CDR3 is TGCGCCAGCAGCTTTGGGGGGCCGAACACTGAAGCTTTCTTT.

The chain carries TRBV18 and TRBJ2-7, with D unclear. The CDR3 extends over 14 amino acids. Trimming removed 1 base from V and 6 bases from J, with 13 bases in between. Germline values: CDR1 KGHSH, CDR2 LQKENI. As DNA, the CDR3 is TGTGCCAGCTCACCACTAGCCGCCTCCGGCGAGCAGTACTTC. Translating it yields CASSPLAASGEQYF. The complete variable domain, with remaining parts taken from reference TRBV18 and TRBJ2-7, reads NAGVMQNPRHLVRRRGQEARLRCSPMKGHSHVYWYRQLPEEGLKFMVYLQKENIIDESGMPKERFSAEFPKEGPSILRIQQVVRGDSAAYFCASSPLAASGEQYFGPGTRLTVT.

This chain uses TRBV2 with TRBJ2-1; 15 bases map to TRBD2. V lost 10 bases and J lost 4; bases outside the gene matches: 11. The germline gives CDR1 SNHLY, CDR2 FYNNEI. The CDR3 totals 17 residues. The CDR3 region is CANFGTSGGHGYNEQFF. CDR3 DNA: TGTGCCAACTTCGGGACTAGCGGGGGGCATGGGTACAATGAGCAGTTCTTC.

There are a few counts of this clone. The chain combines TRBV9 with TRBJ1-1; D perhaps matches TRBD1 (5 bases). Looked up from germline, CDR1 is SGDLS and CDR2 is YYNGEE. The V end lost 0 bases, the J end lost 6 bases, and 12 bases lay between the germline ends. CDR3 length: 14 amino acids. The CDR3 DNA reads TGTGCCAGCAGCGTAGACCCGGCAGGGCCTGAAGCTTTCTTT. Amino acids: CASSVDPAGPEAFF.